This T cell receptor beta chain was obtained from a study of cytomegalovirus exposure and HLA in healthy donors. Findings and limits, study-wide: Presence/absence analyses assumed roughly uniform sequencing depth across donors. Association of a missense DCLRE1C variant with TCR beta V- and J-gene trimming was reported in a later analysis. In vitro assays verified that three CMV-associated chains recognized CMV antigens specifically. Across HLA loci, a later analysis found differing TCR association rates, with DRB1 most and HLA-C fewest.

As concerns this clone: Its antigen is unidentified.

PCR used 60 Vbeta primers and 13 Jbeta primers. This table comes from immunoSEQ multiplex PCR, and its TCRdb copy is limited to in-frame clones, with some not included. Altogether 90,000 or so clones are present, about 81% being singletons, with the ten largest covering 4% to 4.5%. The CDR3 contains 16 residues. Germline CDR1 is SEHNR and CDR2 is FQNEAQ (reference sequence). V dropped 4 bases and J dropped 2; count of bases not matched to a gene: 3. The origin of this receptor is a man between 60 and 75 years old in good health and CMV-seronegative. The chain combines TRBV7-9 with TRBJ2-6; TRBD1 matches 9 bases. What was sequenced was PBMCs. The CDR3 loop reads CASSSTGGAGANVLTF. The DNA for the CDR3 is TGTGCCAGCAGCTCGACAGGGGGGGCTGGGGCCAACGTCCTGACTTTC.